The 11 T cell receptor beta chains given below trace back to one sample, sequenced in a study of vaccination and CD4 T cells after COVID-19. Cultured CD4+ T-cell DNA underwent Oncomine TCR Beta short-read sequencing. Via MiXCR, TCRdb re-called the PCR reads, giving one row per CDR3 protein. The data show about 4,200 distinct CDR3 sequences, about 49% seen once. Described treatment: roughly 10-day PBMC culture with coronavirus spike peptide pools or control peptides (ViraFEST assay). The antigens for these receptors are not known. Input material: CD4+ T cells from blood, cultured in vitro. These receptors all come from a human donor who had recovered from COVID-19.

This clonotype has more than one count but fewer than ten. The J gene is TRBJ2-3, the V gene TRBV20-1, with D possibly being TRBD2 (6 bases). V shed 3 bases and J shed 4 bases, with 14 bases lying between them. Germline V gives CDR1 DFQATT, CDR2 SNEGSKA (reference sequence). The CDR3 is 14 amino acids. The chain's CDR3 is CSARGDWAADTQYF. CDR3 nucleotides: TGCAGTGCTAGGGGGGACTGGGCGGCAGATACGCAGTATTTT.

This chain links TRBV18 with TRBJ1-1; tentatively, D is TRBD1 (5 bases). Germline-derived CDR1 and CDR2 are KGHSH and LQKENI. V lost 3 bases, J lost 4 bases, and 9 bases lay in between. The CDR3 loop spans 13 amino acids. The CDR3 DNA reads as TGTGCCAGCTCACCTGTCAGGGCCACTGAAGCTTTCTTT. Translating it yields CASSPVRATEAFF.

This clonotype appeared once. The J gene is TRBJ1-2, the V gene TRBV5-6, with D possibly matching TRBD1 (5 bases). The CDR3 extends over 14 amino acids. Trimming left V 2 bases short and J 6 bases short, with 14 bases between. The germline V gene encodes CDR1 SGHDT and CDR2 YYEEEE. The CDR3 sequence: CASSLGRAGHGYTF. The CDR3 DNA follows: TGTGCCAGCAGCTTAGGTCGTGCAGGGCATGGCTACACCTTC.

The chain combines TRBV7-9 with TRBJ2-5; the D gene is possibly TRBD1 (5 bases). The germline V and J ends were trimmed by 8 bases and 4 bases, with 17 bases remaining between them. This CDR3 has 14 amino acids. CDR1 SEHNR and CDR2 FQNEAQ come from the germline V gene (reference sequence). CDR3 DNA sequence: TGTGCCAGCGTCCCGACAGCATCCCTAGAGACCCAGTACTTC. It yields the protein CASVPTASLETQYF.

The DNA for the CDR3 is TGTGCCAGCAGCTTAGATGACAGGTCCCTCCACTTT. It specifies CASSLDDRSLHF. The rearrangement uses TRBV7-9 and TRBJ1-6, with D maybe TRBD1 (6 bases). The length of the CDR3 is 12 residues. V was cut by 1 base and J by 14 bases, with 9 bases left in between. CDR1 and CDR2 (germline): SEHNR, FQNEAQ (reference sequence).

This sequence joins TRBV4-3 and TRBJ2-7; perhaps TRBD1 as D (6 bases). The CDR3 loop spans 16 amino acids. Deletions cut 1 base from V and 2 bases from J, with 15 bases between. Germline V lookup: CDR1 LGHNA, CDR2 YSLEER. CDR3 loop: CASSQAATGTPYEQYF. CDR3 DNA sequence: TGCGCCAGCAGCCAAGCAGCCACAGGGACCCCCTACGAGCAGTACTTC.

The rearrangement uses TRBV6-1 and TRBJ2-7; D is uncertain. CDR1 MNHNS and CDR2 SASEGT come from the germline V gene. The V gene lost 5 bases and the J gene lost 3 bases, with 11 bases spanning the gap. The CDR3 is 13 residues long. The CDR3 region is CASSKGPFYEQYF. DNA of the CDR3: TGTGCCAGCAGTAAAGGTCCTTTCTACGAGCAGTACTTC.

On this clonotype: One end of the junction does not line up with germline, which may come from a read error. V is TRBV24-1 and J is TRBJ2-7; D assignment may be TRBD1 or TRBD2 (5 bases each). Germline V gene sequence: CDR1 KGHDR, CDR2 SFDVKD. The length of the CDR3 is 13 residues. CDR3 in DNA: TGTGCCACCAGTGATTTCATATATACGGGACCCTTCTTC. Protein: CATSDFIYTGPFF.

V is TRBV6-5 and J is TRBJ2-2; D could derive from TRBD1 or TRBD2 (5 bases each). V was cut by 0 bases and J by 9 bases, with 17 bases left in between. The CDR3 contains 16 residues. The V gene's germline CDR1 is MNHEY and CDR2 SVGAGI. The CDR3 loop is CASSYSWDVPGRELFF. The DNA for the CDR3 is TGTGCCAGCAGTTACTCCTGGGACGTCCCAGGGAGGGAGCTGTTTTTT.

This chain connects TRBV20-1 to TRBJ1-2; 7 nucleotides align to TRBD1. The trim removed 6 bases at V and 4 bases at J, leaving 14 bases unmatched. There are 15 residues in the CDR3. Germline assignment: CDR1 DFQATT and CDR2 SNEGSKA (reference sequence). The CDR3 DNA is TGCAGTGCGCCTAGAACCGGGACAGTCCTCTATGGCTACACCTTC. It encodes CSAPRTGTVLYGYTF.

The rearrangement uses TRBV6-1 and TRBJ2-7; the D gene is possibly TRBD1 (5 bases). Trimming took off 5 bases at V and 4 bases at J, with 12 bases between the two ends. Per germline, CDR1 MNHNS and CDR2 SASEGT. The CDR3 consists of 13 residues. As DNA, the CDR3 is TGTGCCAGCAGTCCCGACAGCGTGTACGAGCAGTACTTC. Translating gives CASSPDSVYEQYF.